This T cell receptor beta chain was found in a study of blood T cell repertoires in COVID-19. Study background: Acute and convalescent COVID-19 samples came from the United States, Italy and Spain.

V was clipped by 2 bases and J by 7 bases; unmatched bases: 8. The CDR3 spans 15 residues. Germline values: CDR1 SSHAT, CDR2 FNYEAQ (reference sequence). In the original workflow: Reference gene primers were amplified, and this amplification served to estimate nucleated cell counts. TCRdb's copy holds only in-frame clones and misses some; the assay was immunoSEQ multiplex PCR. The V and J calls and clone size were taken over from that table, and D and trimming were inferred from the DNA. The sample consists of roughly 260,000 clones, about four fifths of them appearing once. Sequencing was performed on PBMCs or T cells enriched from blood (not recorded which). The origin of this receptor is a woman aged 40 to 49 who had been exposed to COVID-19. V usage is TRBV7-7 and J usage is TRBJ2-1, with 7 positions matching TRBD2. The CDR3 region has the DNA TGTGCCAGCAGCTTAAGGATAGCGGGCTTAAATGAGCAGTTCTTC. It specifies CASSLRIAGLNEQFF.